Shown below are 7 T cell receptor beta chains from a single sample sequenced in a study of blood T cell repertoires in COVID-19. TCRdb's table, derived via immunoSEQ multiplex PCR, lists solely in-frame clones and lacks some. The sample yields some 70,000 clones, about 90% seen once. Sequencing input: peripheral blood. All receptors come from a human donor in a cohort sampled during active COVID-19.

The J gene is TRBJ1-1, the V gene TRBV5-6, with D possibly being TRBD1 (5 bases). Germline loops: CDR1 SGHDT, CDR2 YYEEEE. The CDR3 extends over 14 amino acids. V gave up 6 bases and J gave up 6 bases, with 18 bases separating them. CDR3 sequence reads: CASTEIDSSAEAFF. The CDR3 DNA sequence: TGTGCCAGCACCGAAATCGACAGCTCCGCTGAAGCTTTCTTT.

This rearrangement joins TRBV19 to TRBJ1-5; tentatively, D is TRBD1 (5 bases). V was pared by 3 bases and J by 2 bases, with 11 bases between. The length of the CDR3 is 15 residues. Per the germline V gene, CDR1 is LNHDA and CDR2 is SQIVND (reference sequence). CDR3 region: CASSMVREGNQPQHF. In DNA form, the CDR3 reads TGTGCCAGTAGTATGGTCAGGGAAGGCAATCAGCCCCAGCATTTT.

V gene TRBV3-1 (or the pseudogene TRBV3-2) combines with J gene TRBJ2-4, with TRBD2 as a possible D gene (6 bases). Trimming took off 1 base at V and 1 base at J, with 8 bases between the two ends. The CDR3 is 15 amino acids. Germline V gene sequence: CDR1 LGHDT, CDR2 YNNKEL (reference sequence). The CDR3 sequence: CASSQAGGAKNIQYF. The CDR3, as DNA: TGTGCCAGCAGCCAAGCTGGGGGGGCCAAAAACATTCAGTACTTC.

This clone was seen just once. This chain links TRBV18 with TRBJ2-3; D is unresolved. V shed 2 bases and J shed 2 bases, with 14 bases lying between them. Germline-derived CDR1 and CDR2 are KGHSH and LQKENI. CDR3 length equals 16 residues. The CDR3 loop is CASSPRPEQNTDTQYF. The DNA for the CDR3 is TGTGCCAGCTCACCAAGACCGGAGCAAAACACAGATACGCAGTATTTT.

The chain links TRBV4-3 to TRBJ2-4; 9 positions match TRBD1. V shed 2 bases, J shed 8 bases, and the junction held 10 bases outside the gene matches. The CDR3 contains 16 residues. The germline V gene has CDR1 LGHNA and CDR2 YSLEER. CDR3 sequence reads: CASSQSPDRGLHIQYF. DNA of the CDR3: TGCGCCAGCAGCCAATCCCCTGACAGGGGGTTACACATTCAGTACTTC.

The CDR3 sequence is CASGLVTGGHFNEQFF. In DNA form, the CDR3 reads TGTGCTAGTGGTTTGGTTACCGGGGGGCATTTCAATGAGCAGTTCTTC. The V and J genes are TRBV12-5 and TRBJ2-1; a weak D match, TRBD2 (7 bases). The germline V gene has CDR1 LGHNT and CDR2 FRNRAP. The CDR3 is 16 residues long. Trimming took off 0 bases at V and 6 bases at J, with 15 bases between the two ends.

V is TRBV11-2 and J is TRBJ1-1, with D possibly matching TRBD1 (6 bases). The CDR3 contains 14 residues. V was trimmed by 5 bases and J by 2 bases, leaving 12 bases between them. Germline loops: CDR1 SGHAT, CDR2 FQNNGV. CDR3 loop: CASSKDRINTEAFF. The CDR3 bases are TGTGCCAGCAGCAAAGACAGGATCAACACTGAAGCTTTCTTT.